These 13 T cell receptor beta chains were sequenced from one sample in a study of T cell responses to AZD1222 COVID-19 vaccine. TCRdb's copy holds only in-frame clones and misses some; the assay was immunoSEQ multiplex PCR. This sample has 110,000 to 150,000 clones, with around 85% found just once. The sequencing used peripheral blood, collected on day 0 of AZD1222 vaccination. These receptor sequences come from an adult in good health.

This clone was seen a handful of times. This rearrangement joins TRBV6-5 to TRBJ1-3, with D tentatively TRBD1 (5 bases). The CDR3 loop spans 14 amino acids. Trimming pared 7 bases from V and 2 bases from J, leaving 12 bases between. From germline, CDR1 is MNHEY and CDR2 SVGAGI. The CDR3 is CASILTVAGNTIYF. Here the CDR3 DNA reads TGTGCCAGCATACTGACAGTGGCTGGAAACACCATATATTTT.

V gene TRBV7-6 combines with J gene TRBJ1-5; D unclear. V lost 3 bases and J lost 0, with 9 bases in between. CDR1 is SGHVS and CDR2 is FNYEAQ in the germline V gene. The CDR3 covers 15 residues. CDR3 loop: CASSFGVDSNQPQHF. The CDR3 DNA sequence: TGTGCCAGCAGCTTTGGGGTGGATAGCAATCAGCCCCAGCATTTT. The whole variable domain, remainder taken from reference TRBV7-6 and TRBJ1-5, is GAGVSQSPRYKVTKRGQDVALRCDPISGHVSLYWYRQALGQGPEFLTYFNYEAQQDKSGLPNDRFSAERPEGSISTLTIQRTEQRDSAMYRCASSFGVDSNQPQHFGDGTRLSIL.

The sample holds a few counts of this clone. J is TRBJ2-7 and V is TRBV5-4, with D unclear. The length of the CDR3 is 14 residues. Trimming removed 0 bases at V and 0 bases at J, with 7 bases between. CDR1 and CDR2 (germline): SGHNT, YYREEE (reference sequence). CDR3 DNA sequence: TGTGCCAGCAGCTTGGAGGGCCTCTCCTACGAGCAGTACTTC. The encoded protein is CASSLEGLSYEQYF.

This clone appeared once. The sample holds other DNA sequences that translate to the same CDR3. The chain has TRBV29-1 and TRBJ1-5; D might be TRBD1 (5 bases). From germline, CDR1 is SQVTM and CDR2 ANQGSEA. V dropped 5 bases and J dropped 5 bases, with 16 bases sitting between them. CDR3 size: 14 residues. As DNA, the CDR3 is TGCAGCGTTAAGGACCGGGGGGGGGATCAGCCCCAGCATTTT. This encodes CSVKDRGGDQPQHF.

The rearrangement links TRBV6-5 to TRBJ2-7; a weak D match, TRBD2 (6 bases). Germline V gene data show CDR1 as MNHEY and CDR2 as SVGAGI. The V end was cut by 6 bases, the J end by 3 bases, with 15 bases between. The CDR3 sequence is 14 residues long. The CDR3 sequence: CASRAGTQGYEQYF. The CDR3 DNA sequence: TGTGCCAGCAGGGCGGGGACGCAAGGCTACGAGCAGTACTTC.

This clone was counted between two and nine times. The chain has TRBV10-3 and TRBJ2-1; D unresolved. CDR3 length equals 15 residues. V was clipped by 0 bases and J by 2 bases, with 8 bases between them. Germline V gene data show CDR1 as ENHRY and CDR2 as SYGVKD. CDR3 residues: CAISESAGPYNEQFF. CDR3 coding DNA: TGTGCCATCAGTGAGTCGGCCGGGCCCTACAATGAGCAGTTCTTC.

The sample holds one count of this clone. The J gene is TRBJ1-1, the V gene TRBV6-5, with unresolved D. Per the germline V gene, CDR1 is MNHEY and CDR2 is SVGAGI. This CDR3 spans 12 amino acids. The germline V and J ends were trimmed by 6 bases and 8 bases, with 13 bases remaining between them. The CDR3 nucleotides are TGTGCCAGCAGCCACAGAATGGCGGAAGCTTTCTTT. It specifies CASSHRMAEAFF.

V and J are TRBV19 and TRBJ2-2; 8 bases are a match to TRBD1. The J segment lost 5 bases and the V segment lost 1 base, leaving 3 bases of the junction unmatched. The CDR3 contains 15 residues. Germline V lookup: CDR1 LNHDA, CDR2 SQIVND (reference sequence). CDR3 amino acids: CASSIGQGFTGELFF. CDR3 in DNA: TGTGCCAGTAGTATAGGACAGGGGTTTACCGGGGAGCTGTTTTTT.

CDR3 in DNA: TGTGCCAGCAGCCAAGAACTAGCGGGAATGGCCTACGAGCAGTACTTC. Translation gives CASSQELAGMAYEQYF. V usage is TRBV3-1 (or the pseudogene TRBV3-2) and J usage is TRBJ2-7; 10 nucleotides agree with TRBD2. The CDR3 spans 16 residues. Germline CDR1 is LGHDT and CDR2 is YNNKEL (reference sequence). With 0 bases clipped from V and 2 bases from J, the junction kept 4 bases outside the gene matches.

This clone occurred once. This rearrangement joins TRBV10-2 to TRBJ2-3; 8 bases map to TRBD2. V lost 8 bases, J lost 5 bases, and 6 bases stayed unmatched. The CDR3 extends over 13 amino acids. Germline loops: CDR1 WSHSY, CDR2 SAAADI. The CDR3 sequence is CASLSGGKDTQYF. The CDR3 DNA follows: TGCGCCAGCCTAAGCGGGGGAAAAGATACGCAGTATTTT.

Here the CDR3 reads CASSPTGADTQYF. CDR3 DNA sequence: TGTGCCAGCAGCCCAACTGGGGCAGATACGCAGTATTTT. J is TRBJ2-3 and V is TRBV5-4; D remains unclear. This CDR3 is built from 13 residues. CDR1 and CDR2 from the germline V gene are SGHNT and YYREEE (reference sequence). Trimming cost V 4 bases and J 4 bases, with 10 bases left between them.

The chain uses TRBV5-1 and TRBJ1-1; a weak D match, TRBD1 (6 bases). The CDR3 runs to 14 residues. The germline V gene has CDR1 SGHRS and CDR2 YFSETQ. The V gene lost 4 bases and the J gene lost 5 bases, with 15 bases spanning the gap. The CDR3 region is CASSDQTGYTEAFF. The CDR3 DNA reads TGCGCCAGCAGCGACCAGACAGGATATACTGAAGCTTTCTTT.

This clone was observed a handful of times. V gene TRBV30 combines with J gene TRBJ1-1; D gene uncertain. The germline V gene has CDR1 GTSNPN and CDR2 SVGIG (reference sequence). Trimming took 1 base from V and 1 from J, leaving 4 bases between them. CDR3 size: 12 residues. CDR3 coding DNA: TGTGCCTGGAGTGAGCAGAACACTGAAGCTTTCTTT. It encodes CAWSEQNTEAFF.